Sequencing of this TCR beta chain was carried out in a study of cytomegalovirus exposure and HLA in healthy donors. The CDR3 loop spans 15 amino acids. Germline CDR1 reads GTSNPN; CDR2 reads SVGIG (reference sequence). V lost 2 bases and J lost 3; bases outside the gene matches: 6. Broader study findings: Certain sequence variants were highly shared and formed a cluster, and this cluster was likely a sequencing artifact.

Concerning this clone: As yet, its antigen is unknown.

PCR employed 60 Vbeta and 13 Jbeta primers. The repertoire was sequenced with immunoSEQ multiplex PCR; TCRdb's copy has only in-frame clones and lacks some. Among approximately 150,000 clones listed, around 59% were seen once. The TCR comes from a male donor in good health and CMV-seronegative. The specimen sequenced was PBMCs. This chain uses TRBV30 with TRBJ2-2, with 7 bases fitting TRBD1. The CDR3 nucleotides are TGTGCCTGGAGTTGGGACAGCTCTTACACCGGGGAGCTGTTTTTT. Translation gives CAWSWDSSYTGELFF.